Presented here are 20 T cell receptor beta chains from one specimen sequenced in a study of beta chain features in type 1 diabetes. Expressed TCRB transcripts were sequenced after all isolated RNA was converted to cDNA. Clones were sequenced by immunoSEQ multiplex PCR, and TCRdb holds only the in-frame ones, with some missing. This repertoire shows some 410,000 clones, 9.5% to 12% found once; its top ten account for 0.045% to 0.06%. The sample consisted of naive CD4+ T cells from blood. The origin of the receptors is a woman between 18 and 29 years old in good health.

V and J are TRBV28 and TRBJ2-1; D gene unclear. The CDR3 spans 14 residues. In germline, CDR1 is MDHEN, CDR2 SYDVKM. Trimming removed 6 bases at V and 0 bases at J, with 9 bases between. This CDR3 is CASRASSSYNEQFF. The CDR3 DNA sequence: TGTGCCAGCAGAGCTTCGAGCTCCTACAATGAGCAGTTCTTC.

This clone turned up a few times. This rearrangement joins TRBV4-1 to TRBJ2-7, with D possibly matching TRBD1 (6 bases). Germline loops: CDR1 MGHRA, CDR2 YSYEKL. The CDR3 runs 14 residues. Trimming pared 4 bases from V and 0 bases from J, leaving 10 bases between. CDR3 bases: TGCGCCAGCAGCCGGGACACCACCTCCTACGAGCAGTACGTC. Its translation is CASSRDTTSYEQYV.

This clone came up a few times. The same CDR3 also results from other DNA sequences found in this sample. The CDR3 nucleotides are TGCGCCAGCAGCTTGGCGGGGGGCGCCTATAATTCACCCCTCCACTTT. Translating gives CASSLAGGAYNSPLHF. The chain is built from TRBV5-1 and TRBJ1-6; D may be TRBD1 (6 bases). The CDR3 has 16 amino acids. Per germline, CDR1 SGHRS and CDR2 YFSETQ. Trimming took off 0 bases at V and 2 bases at J, with 9 bases between the two ends.

The rearrangement links TRBV7-2 to TRBJ2-7; weak D call: TRBD1 (5 bases). The length of the CDR3 is 15 residues. The V end was cut by 5 bases, the J end by 0 bases, with 14 bases between. Looked up from germline, CDR1 is SGHTA and CDR2 is FQGNSA. The chain's CDR3 is CASSPWTSSSYEQYF. In nucleotides, the CDR3 is TGTGCCAGCAGCCCCTGGACATCCTCCTCCTACGAGCAGTACTTC.

This chain joins TRBV29-1 and TRBJ1-2; tentatively, D is TRBD1 (6 bases). This CDR3 spans 12 amino acids. Per germline, CDR1 SQVTM and CDR2 ANQGSEA. Trimming took off 4 bases at V and 2 bases at J, with 8 bases between the two ends. The CDR3 DNA reads TGCAGCGTTGTCACAGGGAACTATGGCTACACCTTC. It yields the protein CSVVTGNYGYTF.

This rearrangement joins TRBV6-5 to TRBJ2-7, with no clear D. Trimming pared 6 bases from V and 7 bases from J, leaving 16 bases between. Germline loops: CDR1 MNHEY, CDR2 SVGAGI. This CDR3 region has 13 residues. The chain's CDR3 is CASSRPFLREQYF. The CDR3 DNA sequence: TGTGCCAGCAGCCGACCGTTTCTACGAGAGCAGTACTTC.

The V call is TRBV5-1, the J call TRBJ2-1, with TRBD2 matching 12 bases. V lost 4 bases to trimming and J lost 7 bases; unmatched junction nucleotides: 6. The V gene's germline CDR1 is SGHRS and CDR2 YFSETQ. This CDR3 is built from 15 residues. The CDR3 DNA sequence: TGCGCCAGCAGCCCCCTAGCGGGAGGGAGGAATGAGCAGTTCTTC. Its protein product is CASSPLAGGRNEQFF.

The CDR3 sequence is CASSVTSGVAYNEQFF. The CDR3 coding sequence is TGTGCCAGCAGCGTAACTAGCGGGGTGGCCTACAATGAGCAGTTCTTC. The V and J genes are TRBV9 and TRBJ2-1; 10 nucleotides align to TRBD2. The CDR3 contains 16 residues. J gave up 2 bases and V 1 base, and 3 bases lay outside the gene matches. The V gene's germline CDR1 is SGDLS and CDR2 YYNGEE.

This clone occurred a few times. This rearrangement joins TRBV28 to TRBJ2-1; no definite D call. The V end lost 1 base, the J end lost 8 bases, and 6 bases lay between the germline ends. The CDR3 is made up of 12 amino acids. Germline V CDR1 and CDR2: MDHEN, SYDVKM. The CDR3 sequence: CASSLSEDEQFF. CDR3 DNA: TGTGCCAGCAGTTTATCTGAGGATGAGCAGTTCTTC.

The chain joins TRBV14 to TRBJ2-6; no reliable D call. The CDR3 covers 15 residues. Trimming stripped 4 bases from V and 8 bases from J, with 15 bases between. Per the germline V gene, CDR1 is SGHDN and CDR2 is FVKESK. The DNA of the CDR3 is TGTGCCAGCAGCCGAAATCATCTGGGGACCAACGTCCTGACTTTC. Translating it yields CASSRNHLGTNVLTF.

This clone was observed a few times. The chain combines TRBV5-1 with TRBJ1-2; D not resolved. Trimming left V 0 bases short and J 9 bases short, with 9 bases between. The CDR3 has 12 amino acids. From germline, CDR1 is SGHRS and CDR2 YFSETQ. CDR3 sequence reads: CASSLDSLRYTF. CDR3 sequence (DNA): TGCGCCAGCAGCTTGGACAGTCTCCGCTACACCTTC. Together with reference TRBV5-1 and TRBJ1-2, the CDR3 gives the full variable domain: KAGVTQTPRYLIKTRGQQVTLSCSPISGHRSVSWYQQTPGQGLQFLFEYFSETQRNKGNFPGRFSGRQFSNSRSEMNVSTLELGDSALYLCASSLDSLRYTFGSGTRLTVV.

This clone has just a few counts. The chain employs TRBV7-2 and TRBJ2-7; no clear D. CDR1 is SGHTA, CDR2 FQGNSA, per germline. Trimming took 5 bases from V and 11 from J, leaving 16 bases between them. CDR3 length: 12 residues. CDR3 in DNA: TGTGCCAGCAGCCCGGACGGTGAGCCCAAGTACTTC. This translates into CASSPDGEPKYF.

The V call is TRBV5-1, the J call TRBJ2-5, with D possibly called TRBD1 or TRBD2 (6 bases each). V was shortened by 4 bases and J by 5 bases, with 12 bases between the two germline ends. This CDR3 has 13 residues. The germline V gene encodes CDR1 SGHRS and CDR2 YFSETQ. The CDR3 region has the DNA TGCGCCAGCAGCAGGGGGGCCGGTGAGACCCAGTACTTC. Residues: CASSRGAGETQYF.

This chain connects TRBV7-8 to TRBJ1-5; D uncertain. Germline V gene data show CDR1 as SGHVS and CDR2 as FQNEAQ. The CDR3 has 15 amino acids. V lost 0 bases and J 4 bases, leaving 10 bases between the germline ends. Written as DNA, the CDR3 is TGTGCCAGCAGCTTAGCCCCGTGGGTGAATCAGCCCCAGCATTTT. Translating it yields CASSLAPWVNQPQHF.

A few counts support this clone. This chain connects TRBV7-2 to TRBJ2-1, with 8 nucleotides matching TRBD1. CDR3 length: 15 residues. Germline-derived CDR1 and CDR2 are SGHTA and FQGNSA. Trimming at V came to 4 bases and at J to 5 bases, leaving 7 bases not matched to a gene. The CDR3, as DNA: TGTGCCAGCAGCTCTGGGGGACAGGATAACAATGAGCAGTTCTTC. Protein product: CASSSGGQDNNEQFF.

The V gene is TRBV19, the J gene TRBJ1-2; D is ambiguous. CDR1 is LNHDA and CDR2 is SQIVND in the germline V gene (reference sequence). This CDR3 has 13 amino acids. Trimming left V 9 bases short and J 4 bases short, with 15 bases between. The CDR3 reads CASQNQRFYGYTF. DNA for the CDR3: TGTGCCAGCCAGAACCAGCGGTTCTATGGCTACACCTTC.

CDR3 coding DNA: TGTGCCACCAGCAGGGGCAGGGTCGAGAGGACCGGGGAGCTGTTTTTT. Translated, it gives CATSRGRVERTGELFF. The chain links TRBV15 to TRBJ2-2, with D tentatively TRBD1 (5 bases). Per germline, CDR1 LNHNV and CDR2 YYDKDF (reference sequence). Trimming removed 3 bases at V and 5 bases at J, with 16 bases between. The CDR3 spans 16 residues. Looking up the rest from reference TRBV15 and TRBJ2-2 gives the full variable domain: DAMVIQNPRYQVTQFGKPVTLSCSQTLNHNVMYWYQQKSSQAPKLLFHYYDKDFNNEADTPDNFQSRRPNTSFCFLDIRSPGLGDTAMYLCATSRGRVERTGELFFGEGSRLTVL.

In its sample, this clone was seen a few times. The chain has TRBV7-2 and TRBJ2-3; no definite D call. The CDR3 extends over 13 amino acids. With 5 bases removed from V and 2 bases from J, the gap between germline ends came to 8 bases. CDR1 is SGHTA and CDR2 is FQGNSA in the germline V gene. The CDR3 DNA reads as TGTGCCAGCAGCCCCTACACCACAGATACGCAGTATTTT. The encoded protein is CASSPYTTDTQYF.

The chain uses TRBV7-2 and TRBJ2-7; possible D gene TRBD2, 5 bases. CDR1 SGHTA and CDR2 FQGNSA come from the germline V gene. The CDR3 spans 15 residues. Trimming took off 1 base at V and 4 bases at J, with 14 bases between the two ends. The CDR3 DNA sequence: TGTGCCAGCAGCTTAGGCCCGGGGAACTCGTACGAGCAGTACTTC. Its protein is CASSLGPGNSYEQYF.

In its sample, this clone was seen a few times. The gene calls are TRBV4-2 and TRBJ2-5; D possibly corresponds to TRBD1 (5 bases). Looked up from germline, CDR1 is LGHNA and CDR2 is YNFKEQ. The CDR3 consists of 14 residues. Trimming stripped 0 bases from V and 1 base from J, with 6 bases between. The CDR3 DNA follows: TGTGCCAGCAGCCAAGACAGGGTCCAAGAGACCCAGTACTTC. Amino acid sequence: CASSQDRVQETQYF.